A single sample is the source of the 5 T cell receptor beta chains below, sequenced in a study of tumor and adjacent non-tumor tissue in lung cancer (dated by TCRdb to 2016 to 2019). The method was multiplex PCR. This sample was sequenced with an Illumina HiSeq 2500. TCRbeta libraries were constructed through three rounds of nested PCR with primers (Table S4) according to protocols modified from ARM-PCR. In-frame beta chains were kept once TCRdb had trimmed the public reads at Q25 with fastp and called clones with MiXCR. CDR3 protein sequences are deduplicated, and each keeps its most common genes and DNA. This sample holds 220,000 or so distinct CDR3 sequences; about 71% were observed only once. The leading ten clones occupy less than 25% of the sample. RNA was extracted from bulk unsorted tissue and checked for quality with a NanoDrop ND-1000 and an Agilent 2100. Sequenced material: lung tumor tissue. All receptors come from a man aged 55 to 70 with non-small cell lung cancer.

At least ten counts were recorded for this clonotype. This chain joins TRBV12-3 or TRBV12-4 and TRBJ2-5; D gene unclear. CDR3 length equals 11 residues. V lost 3 bases and J 10 bases, leaving 9 bases between the germline ends. The CDR3 nucleotides read TGTGCCAGCAGTTTCGGTGATGACCAGTACTTC. Encoded protein: CASSFGDDQYF.

As to this clonotype: Sequence at one end of the junction differs from germline and may be a read error. The chain recombines TRBV20-1 with TRBJ1-2; the match to TRBD1 covers 7 bases. Germline CDR1 is DFQATT and CDR2 is SNEGSKA (reference sequence). The CDR3 has 14 residues. Here the CDR3 reads CSDRDQGGGYGYTF. In DNA form, the CDR3 reads TGCAGTGATAGAGATCAAGGGGGCGGGTATGGCTACACCTTC.

About this clonotype: One junction end does not reproduce the germline sequence, and a read error may be involved. The chain recombines TRBV6-5 with TRBJ1-1, with D possibly being TRBD1 (5 bases). Germline lookup yields CDR1 MNHEY and CDR2 SVGAGI. The CDR3 has 13 residues. The CDR3 nucleotides read TGTGCCAACAGTTACCGACGAGGGGCTGAAGCTTTCTTT. It is translated as CANSYRRGAEAFF.

A remark on this clonotype: The junction shows a germline mismatch at one end, possibly a read error. This chain joins TRBV11-1 and TRBJ2-1, with D maybe TRBD1 (5 bases). CDR1 is SGHAT, CDR2 FQDESV, per germline (reference sequence). The CDR3 has 16 amino acids. The CDR3 here is CVSSLLSGNKDDEQFF. CDR3 DNA sequence: TGTGTCAGCAGCTTATTATCAGGGAATAAAGATGATGAGCAGTTCTTC.

Turning to this clonotype: An end of the junction does not agree with germline; a read error may underlie this. V usage is TRBV29-1 and J usage is TRBJ1-5; D is perhaps TRBD1 (5 bases). Germline lookup yields CDR1 SQVTM and CDR2 ANQGSEA. The CDR3 runs 12 residues. The CDR3 spells CNVGARNQPQHF. The DNA of the CDR3 is TGCAACGTTGGGGCCAGAAATCAGCCCCAACATTTT.